What follows are 9 T cell receptor beta chains derived from one specimen sequenced in a study of shared T cell receptors in the human thymus. Profiled with immunoSEQ multiplex PCR; TCRdb holds only in-frame clones, not every one. Of under 450,000 clones in the sample, 95% were seen once. The sample was thymocytes. Receptor source: a human donor.

The V call is TRBV27, the J call TRBJ1-5, with D tentatively TRBD1 (6 bases). V shed 3 bases and J shed 2 bases, with 14 bases lying between them. This CDR3 spans 16 amino acids. Germline CDR1 reads MNHEY; CDR2 reads SMNVEV (reference sequence). This chain's CDR3 is CASSFAGARGNQPQHF. The CDR3, as DNA: TGTGCCAGCAGTTTCGCGGGGGCGAGGGGCAATCAGCCCCAGCATTTT.

This chain uses TRBV28 with TRBJ1-2; D may be TRBD1 (6 bases). The CDR3 runs 15 residues. V was clipped by 5 bases and J by 4 bases, with 17 bases between them. Germline V gene lookup returns CDR1 MDHEN and CDR2 SYDVKM. The CDR3 spells CASSPTQGISYGYTF. DNA for the CDR3: TGTGCCAGCAGTCCGACGCAGGGGATTAGCTATGGCTACACCTTC.

J is TRBJ2-2 and V is TRBV10-3, with TRBD2 identical over 9 bases. The germline gives CDR1 ENHRY, CDR2 SYGVKD. CDR3 length: 15 amino acids. V lost 4 bases and J lost 4; bases outside the gene matches: 4. CDR3 sequence (DNA): TGTGCCATCAGTGGGCGGGAGGGCAGCACCGGGGAGCTGTTTTTT. This codes for CAISGREGSTGELFF.

This chain uses TRBV12-5 with TRBJ2-2; 7 bases are shared with TRBD2. Germline V lookup: CDR1 LGHNT, CDR2 FRNRAP. V was pared by 1 base and J by 4 bases, with 15 bases of the junction left unmatched. This CDR3 is built from 19 residues. CDR3 nucleotides: TGTGCTAGTGGTTTGGAGGGACTACCGGGAGCTCTTGGCACCGGGGAGCTGTTTTTT. Amino acids: CASGLEGLPGALGTGELFF.

DNA for the CDR3: TGTGCCAGCAGCCCCGGGGCACCGAACACTGAAGCTTTCTTT. It codes for CASSPGAPNTEAFF. The V call is TRBV27, the J call TRBJ1-1; TRBD1 might be the D (5 bases). Germline CDR1 and CDR2: MNHEY and SMNVEV (reference sequence). The CDR3 has 14 residues. With 6 bases removed from V and 1 base from J, the gap between germline ends came to 12 bases.

This chain links TRBV27 with TRBJ2-7; 15 nucleotides agree with TRBD2. Germline V gene lookup returns CDR1 MNHEY and CDR2 SMNVEV (reference sequence). The trim removed 2 bases at V and 5 bases at J, leaving 4 bases unmatched. The CDR3 has 16 amino acids. In nucleotides, the CDR3 is TGTGCCAGCAGTTTAGGACTAGCGGGAGGGACTAACGAGCAGTACTTC. As protein: CASSLGLAGGTNEQYF.

The J gene is TRBJ1-5, the V gene TRBV14, with a possible D match to TRBD1 (5 bases). Germline V gene lookup returns CDR1 SGHDN and CDR2 FVKESK. CDR3 length: 21 residues. V was trimmed by 4 bases and J by 11 bases, leaving 39 bases between them. CDR3 amino acids: CASSPSRRATNGASSSGAQHF. Here the CDR3 DNA reads TGTGCCAGCAGCCCCTCGAGAAGGGCCACAAACGGGGCATCATCAAGCGGGGCCCAGCATTTT.

The chain carries TRBV6-1 and TRBJ2-5, with 13 bases that match TRBD2. Germline-derived CDR1 and CDR2 are MNHNS and SASEGT. This CDR3 has 17 residues. V lost 2 bases, J lost 5 bases, and 8 bases stayed unmatched. CDR3 nucleotide sequence: TGTGCCAGCAGTGAAACCACTAGCGGGAGGGCCGGTGAGACCCAGTACTTC. It codes for CASSETTSGRAGETQYF.

The chain combines TRBV7-2 with TRBJ2-1, with D perhaps TRBD2 (5 bases). V lost 1 base, J lost 3 bases, and 10 bases lay in between. Germline CDR1 and CDR2: SGHTA and FQGNSA. The CDR3 extends over 15 amino acids. The CDR3 spells CASSLEREIYNEQFF. Written as DNA, the CDR3 is TGTGCCAGCAGCTTAGAACGGGAAATCTACAATGAGCAGTTCTTC.